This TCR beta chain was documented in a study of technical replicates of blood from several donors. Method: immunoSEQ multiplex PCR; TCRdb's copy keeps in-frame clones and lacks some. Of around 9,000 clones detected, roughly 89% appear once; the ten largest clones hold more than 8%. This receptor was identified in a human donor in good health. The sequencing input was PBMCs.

CDR3 nucleotides: TGTGCCAGCAGGTATCCAGTGCAGGCTTTCTTT. The encoded protein is CASRYPVQAFF. The chain couples TRBV28 to TRBJ1-1; the D is unclear. The CDR3 sequence is 11 residues long. Trimming left V 6 bases short and J 11 bases short, with 13 bases between. The germline V gene has CDR1 MDHEN and CDR2 SYDVKM.